The 22 T cell receptor beta chains below come from one sample, sequenced in a study of CXCR3-negative and CXCR3-positive naive CD8 T cells. These receptors lack a known antigen. It was by 5' RACE with UMI labels that the TRB cDNA libraries were prepared. After re-calling the 5' RACE reads, TCRdb lists one entry per CDR3 protein, DNA absent. Listed are about 140,000 distinct CDR3 sequences; 0.41% falls within the top ten. Study-level findings and limits: Naive CXCR3-positive cells had TRB CDR3s more hydrophobic than those of CXCR3-negative naive cells.

The sequencing sample was made of naive CXCR3+ CD8+ T cells from blood. Subset described: CD45RO-CCR7+CD27+CD95- naive CD8+ T cells expressing CXCR3 (TNR3+). These receptors were collected from a human donor in good health. Some clones in this sample may be carry-over from other donors' samples.

The chain couples TRBV25-1 to TRBJ2-3. The CDR3 is 11 residues long. The V gene's germline CDR1 is MGHDK and CDR2 SYGVNS. CDR3: CASSDLDTQYF.

The rearrangement joins TRBV7-9 to TRBJ2-1. This CDR3 region has 14 residues. Germline V gene sequence: CDR1 SEHNR, CDR2 FQNEAQ (reference sequence). The CDR3: CASSPWSSYNEQFF.

V and J are TRBV5-6 and TRBJ2-2; there is no DNA to check the TCRdb D call of TRBD2. The CDR3 has 15 amino acids. Looked up from germline, CDR1 is SGHDT and CDR2 is YYEEEE. The CDR3 loop is CASSPTTLGAGELFF.

The chain is built from TRBV24-1 and TRBJ2-7; TCRdb proposes TRBD2, but this gene call is untestable without DNA. This CDR3 is built from 17 residues. CDR1 and CDR2 from the germline V gene are KGHDR and SFDVKD. CDR3 amino acids: CATSDLFPAAGIYEQYF.

The chain uses TRBV7-9 and TRBJ2-7. CDR1 and CDR2 from the germline V gene are SEHNR and FQNEAQ (reference sequence). The CDR3 runs to 11 residues. CDR3: CASSLDREQYF.

The rearrangement joins TRBV12-3 or TRBV12-4 to TRBJ2-7; no DNA is available, so the TRBD2 call from TCRdb remains unchecked. The CDR3 is made up of 14 amino acids. This CDR3 reads CASSLGLAGEEQYF.

This chain connects TRBV20-1 to TRBJ2-7; TCRdb's D call of TRBD1 is untestable without DNA. The V gene's germline CDR1 is DFQATT and CDR2 SNEGSKA (reference sequence). The CDR3 consists of 16 residues. The CDR3 is CSARGPVVGRSYEQYF.

The rearrangement joins TRBV29-1 to TRBJ2-1; TCRdb's D call, TRBD1, is unchecked because there is no DNA. Germline CDR1 and CDR2: SQVTM and ANQGSEA. This CDR3 comprises 13 residues. CDR3 in amino acids: CSLLGQQYNEQFF.

The chain recombines TRBV28 with TRBJ2-4. Germline V lookup: CDR1 MDHEN, CDR2 SYDVKM. This CDR3 is 15 amino acids long. CDR3 loop: CASSSRGPTKNIQYF.

The gene calls are TRBV20-1 and TRBJ2-1. Per the germline V gene, CDR1 is DFQATT and CDR2 is SNEGSKA (reference sequence). CDR3 length equals 15 residues. CDR3 residues: CSARVTVYSYNEQFF.

The rearrangement uses TRBV29-1 and TRBJ2-5; TCRdb's D call, TRBD1, is unchecked because there is no DNA. The CDR3 consists of 14 residues. The germline CDR1 and CDR2 sequences are SQVTM and ANQGSEA. The CDR3 protein is CSVEAWQGEETQYF. The variable domain in full, with the rest retrieved from reference TRBV29-1 and TRBJ2-5, is SAVISQKPSRDICQRGTSLTIQCQVDSQVTMMFWYRQQPGQSLTLIATANQGSEATYESGFVIDKFPISRPNLTFSTLTVSNMSPEDSSIYLCSVEAWQGEETQYFGPGTRLLVL.

The gene calls are TRBV12-3 or TRBV12-4 and TRBJ2-7; with no DNA, the TCRdb D assignment of TRBD1 cannot be verified. The CDR3 length is 15 residues. This CDR3 is CASSLGRGASYEQYF.

V usage is TRBV7-8 and J usage is TRBJ2-2; TCRdb picks TRBD2, but there is no DNA to check that call. This CDR3 contains 16 residues. Germline V gives CDR1 SGHVS, CDR2 FQNEAQ. The CDR3 spells CASRKNRDSGTGELFF.

The chain combines TRBV11-3 with TRBJ2-7; TCRdb selects TRBD1, and the lack of DNA leaves this call unchecked. Per germline, CDR1 SGHNT and CDR2 YENEEA. The CDR3 sequence is 16 residues long. The CDR3 is CASSSSRDRGFDEQYF.

This CDR3 reads CSVRGSNYEQYF. This sequence joins TRBV29-1 and TRBJ2-7; the TCRdb D gene call, TRBD2, has no DNA to confirm it. The length of the CDR3 is 12 residues. Germline-derived CDR1 and CDR2 are SQVTM and ANQGSEA.

The CDR3 loop is CASSTHRAGANVLTF. The chain couples TRBV21-1 to TRBJ2-6. TRBV21-1 is an annotated pseudogene. This CDR3 comprises 15 residues.

The chain joins TRBV28 to TRBJ2-5; TCRdb reports TRBD2, a call that lacks DNA to check it against. CDR1 MDHEN and CDR2 SYDVKM come from the germline V gene. The CDR3 has 16 amino acids. This CDR3 is CASSSPWEVAKETQYF.

The chain is built from TRBV7-6 and TRBJ2-7; the TCRdb D gene call, TRBD1, has no DNA to confirm it. The CDR3 is 14 residues long. The germline V gene encodes CDR1 SGHVS and CDR2 FNYEAQ. CDR3 residues: CASSLGTTTDEQYF.

V and J are TRBV4-3 and TRBJ1-2; TCRdb's assignment of TRBD1 cannot be checked, as there is no DNA. CDR3 size: 20 residues. Germline loops: CDR1 LGHNA, CDR2 YSLEER. CDR3 sequence: CASSQEKGAPRGQLRGGYTF.

V and J are TRBV14 and TRBJ2-7. Per the germline V gene, CDR1 is SGHDN and CDR2 is FVKESK. The CDR3 runs to 14 residues. The CDR3 sequence: CASSLSMDAYEQYF. The whole variable domain, filled in from reference TRBV14 and TRBJ2-7, reads EAGVTQFPSHSVIEKGQTVTLRCDPISGHDNLYWYRRVMGKEIKFLLHFVKESKQDESGMPNNRFLAERTGGTYSTLKVQPAELEDSGVYFCASSLSMDAYEQYFGPGTRLTVT.

The rearrangement links TRBV28 to TRBJ2-7; TCRdb's D gene call, TRBD2, goes unchecked for lack of DNA. Germline loops: CDR1 MDHEN, CDR2 SYDVKM. The CDR3 length is 15 residues. The CDR3 protein is CASTPRLRGFDEQYF.

The chain couples TRBV27 to TRBJ2-3. The CDR3 runs 16 residues. Germline V lookup: CDR1 MNHEY, CDR2 SMNVEV (reference sequence). The CDR3 reads CASSPHHTASTDTQYF.